Following are 21 T cell receptor beta chains from one sample sequenced in a study of molecular identifiers for immune sequencing clone quantification (dated by TCRdb to 2016 to 2018). The method was PCR. Reads for this sample came from an Illumina HiSeq 4000. Using fastp trimming at Q25 and MiXCR clonotype assembly, TCRdb reanalyzed the public sequencing data and kept in-frame beta chains. Rows with a matching CDR3 protein are joined into one entry that keeps the most common DNA and genes. This sample holds approximately 41,000 distinct CDR3 sequences; about 19% were observed only once. The ten largest clones add up to about 1.2% of the sample. Sequenced sample: naive CD8+ T cells from blood, with Jurkat cell RNA spiked in. The cell subset or site label for this specimen denotes: FACS-sorted CD8+CD4-CCR7+CD45RA+ naive T cells. These receptors were collected from a human donor in good health. Some libraries in this study had Jurkat cell RNA spiked in.

Turning to this clonotype: Lacking the conserved final phenylalanine or tryptophan, this CDR3 likely reflects a read error. The chain combines TRBV18 with TRBJ2-5; D gene ambiguous. Trimming pared 3 bases from V and 3 bases from J, leaving 2 bases between. The length of the CDR3 is 11 residues. Germline assignment: CDR1 KGHSH and CDR2 LQKENI. CDR3 amino acids: CASSPEETQYS. The CDR3 nucleotides read TGTGCCAGCTCACCCGAAGAGACCCAGTACTCC.

This clonotype has a handful of counts. The J gene is TRBJ2-7, the V gene TRBV12-3 or TRBV12-4; D perhaps matches TRBD1 (5 bases). V gave up 5 bases and J gave up 5 bases, with 10 bases separating them. The CDR3 contains 12 residues. CDR3 sequence reads: CASSLRVDEQYF. CDR3 nucleotide sequence: TGTGCCAGCAGTCTCAGGGTAGACGAGCAGTACTTC.

The table lists this clonotype with many counts. V usage is TRBV20-1 and J usage is TRBJ1-1, with D perhaps TRBD1 (6 bases). The ends were cut back, 1 base at V and 3 bases at J, with 12 bases in the middle. CDR3 length: 14 residues. Germline V gene sequence: CDR1 DFQATT, CDR2 SNEGSKA (reference sequence). CDR3 in DNA: TGCAGTGCTAGAGTCCAGGGGTCGGACACTGAAGCTTTCTTT. This sequence encodes CSARVQGSDTEAFF.

The gene calls are TRBV4-3 and TRBJ2-7; TRBD2 is a possible D gene (6 bases). V was cut by 4 bases and J by 4 bases, with 14 bases left in between. Germline V gene data show CDR1 as LGHNA and CDR2 as YSLEER. This CDR3 spans 14 amino acids. Here the CDR3 DNA reads TGCGCCAGCAGCCCCTCCGACCGGGGGTACGAGCAGTACTTC. Its translation: CASSPSDRGYEQYF.

This clonotype was recorded at least ten times. The CDR3 DNA sequence: TGTGCCAGCAGCCAATTAGGGTCAGGCGCAGATACGCAGTATTTT. Translating gives CASSQLGSGADTQYF. V is TRBV4-2 and J is TRBJ2-3; no firm D call. This CDR3 has 15 amino acids. Germline V gives CDR1 LGHNA, CDR2 YNFKEQ. Trimming took 2 bases from V and 4 from J, leaving 13 bases between them.

This clonotype was seen once. This clone may be a read error of a much larger clone one base away. The genes are TRBV12-3 or TRBV12-4 and TRBJ2-5; 14 bases fit TRBD2. CDR3 length: 15 residues. The DNA for the CDR3 is TGTGCCAGCAGTTGGACTAGCGGGGGGCAAGAGGCCCAGTACTTC. Translating it yields CASSWTSGGQEAQYF.

This clonotype came up many times. The chain uses TRBV7-9 and TRBJ2-5, with 10 positions matching TRBD2. Germline assignment: CDR1 SEHNR and CDR2 FQNEAQ (reference sequence). The CDR3 is made up of 15 amino acids. V shed 5 bases and J 5 bases; nucleotides not matched to a gene: 8. The CDR3 DNA follows: TGTGCCAGCAGCCTCGCCGGGACTAGCGTCGAGACCCAGTACTTC. This gives the protein CASSLAGTSVETQYF.

The chain uses TRBV5-6 and TRBJ1-1; TRBD1 might be the D (5 bases). Germline V CDR1 and CDR2: SGHDT, YYEEEE. The germline V and J ends were trimmed by 3 bases and 2 bases, with 17 bases remaining between them. The CDR3 runs 16 residues. Here the CDR3 DNA reads TGTGCCAGCAGCTCGGGACTGATCTTCATTAACACTGAAGCTTTCTTT. As protein: CASSSGLIFINTEAFF.

This clonotype was detected many times. The gene calls are TRBV5-1 and TRBJ2-1; 9 nucleotides agree with TRBD2. In germline, CDR1 is SGHRS, CDR2 YFSETQ. Trimming cost V 0 bases and J 8 bases; bases outside gene matches: 6. CDR3 length equals 15 residues. The CDR3 loop reads CASSLDVAGDDEQFF. In nucleotides, the CDR3 is TGCGCCAGCAGCTTGGATGTAGCGGGAGATGATGAGCAGTTCTTC. The full variable domain, rest sourced from reference TRBV5-1 and TRBJ2-1, is KAGVTQTPRYLIKTRGQQVTLSCSPISGHRSVSWYQQTPGQGLQFLFEYFSETQRNKGNFPGRFSGRQFSNSRSEMNVSTLELGDSALYLCASSLDVAGDDEQFFGPGTRLTVL.

This clonotype was seen ten or more times. The chain links TRBV6-2 or TRBV6-3 to TRBJ2-5; 8 positions match TRBD2. The trim removed 2 bases at V and 1 base at J, leaving 15 bases unmatched. CDR1 MNHEY and CDR2 SVGEGT come from the germline V gene. The CDR3 consists of 19 residues. The CDR3 region is CASSYELGTSGHVQETQYF. CDR3 sequence (DNA): TGTGCCAGCAGTTACGAGCTAGGAACTAGCGGCCACGTCCAAGAGACCCAGTACTTC.

This clonotype was detected many times. The rearrangement uses TRBV7-9 and TRBJ2-3; tentatively, D is TRBD2 (6 bases). The CDR3 extends over 15 amino acids. Germline values: CDR1 SEHNR, CDR2 FQNEAQ (reference sequence). The V gene lost 5 bases and the J gene lost 0 bases, with 12 bases spanning the gap. The DNA of the CDR3 is TGTGCCAGCAGCCACCCCGGGGGTAGCACAGATACGCAGTATTTT. It specifies CASSHPGGSTDTQYF.

The table lists this clonotype with many counts. This chain uses TRBV5-6 with TRBJ2-7; D remains unclear. In germline, CDR1 is SGHDT, CDR2 YYEEEE. V was shortened by 0 bases and J by 3 bases, with 10 bases between the two germline ends. The CDR3 is 14 residues long. CDR3 protein: CASSLGLVRYEQYF. In DNA form, the CDR3 reads TGTGCCAGCAGCTTGGGACTTGTTCGCTACGAGCAGTACTTC.

The genes are TRBV27 and TRBJ1-1; D is possibly TRBD1 (6 bases). This CDR3 is 13 amino acids long. The V end lost 3 bases, the J end lost 7 bases, and 12 bases lay between the germline ends. Germline V CDR1 and CDR2: MNHEY, SMNVEV (reference sequence). The CDR3 DNA is TGTGCCAGCAGTTTGTTGGGGGGCAGTGAAGCTTTCTTT. This sequence encodes CASSLLGGSEAFF.

Concerning this clonotype: This clone may be a read error of a much larger clone one base away. The chain joins TRBV5-3 to TRBJ2-5; TRBD2 matches 13 bases. TRBV5-3 is identified as an open reading frame with a role that is uncertain. CDR3 length equals 16 residues. V gave up 10 bases and J gave up 5 bases; unmatched junction bases: 14. The CDR3 DNA sequence: TGTGCCTGCAGCTTCGGACTAGCGGGGGTCTGGGAGACCCAGTACTTC. This gives the protein CACSFGLAGVWETQYF.

This clonotype was recorded many times. V gene TRBV7-9 combines with J gene TRBJ1-3; D perhaps matches TRBD1 (5 bases). Germline-derived CDR1 and CDR2 are SEHNR and FQNEAQ (reference sequence). The CDR3 length is 15 residues. With 6 bases removed from V and 10 bases from J, the gap between germline ends came to 22 bases. The CDR3 DNA reads TGTGCCAGCAGTCCCACGGCGGGGACGCTCTGGACCATATATTTT. Translated: CASSPTAGTLWTIYF.

The sample holds many counts of this clonotype. The chain links TRBV30 to TRBJ2-7, with a weak D call TRBD1 (6 bases). The CDR3 has 12 amino acids. Germline V gene sequence: CDR1 GTSNPN, CDR2 SVGIG (reference sequence). Trimming pared 1 base from V and 4 bases from J, leaving 8 bases between. The CDR3 nucleotides are TGTGCCTGGAGTGGGACAGTTTACGAGCAGTACTTC. This codes for CAWSGTVYEQYF. Variable domain in full (rest from reference TRBV30 and TRBJ2-7): SQTIHQWPATLVQPVGSPLSLECTVEGTSNPNLYWYRQAAGRGLQLLFYSVGIGQISSEVPQNLSASRPQDRQFILSSKKLLLSDSGFYLCAWSGTVYEQYFGPGTRLTVT.

This clonotype was seen more than once but under ten times. This rearrangement joins TRBV29-1 to TRBJ2-3; TRBD2 agrees at 7 bases. The J segment lost 6 bases and the V segment lost 5 bases, leaving 5 bases of the junction unmatched. The CDR3 has 12 amino acids. Germline CDR1 and CDR2: SQVTM and ANQGSEA. For the CDR3, the DNA is TGCAGCGTTATCCGGGGGGATGATACGCAGTATTTT. Its protein is CSVIRGDDTQYF.

Comment on this clonotype: A much larger clone differs by one base, so this may be a read error. The genes are TRBV23-1 and TRBJ2-2; a weak D match, TRBD1 (7 bases). TRBV23-1 is labeled an ORF, and its function is uncertain. CDR3 length equals 16 residues. DNA for the CDR3: TGCGCCAGCAGTCAATTGACAGGGAGGTTAACCGGGGAGCTGCTTTTT. This codes for CASSQLTGRLTGELLF.

This clonotype appeared many times. The chain is built from TRBV11-2 and TRBJ2-7; D is possibly TRBD1 or TRBD2 (5 bases each). V was shortened by 4 bases and J by 3 bases, with 10 bases between the two germline ends. The CDR3 length is 13 residues. Germline CDR1 is SGHAT and CDR2 is FQNNGV. CDR3 sequence (DNA): TGTGCCAGCAGCTACGGGACGAACTACGAGCAGTACTTC. This gives the protein CASSYGTNYEQYF.

This clonotype was seen ten or more times. The V call is TRBV5-6, the J call TRBJ2-3; the D is unclear. The length of the CDR3 is 14 residues. Trimming removed 0 bases at V and 2 bases at J, with 7 bases between. Germline CDR1 SGHDT, CDR2 YYEEEE. The CDR3 is CASSLGGTTDTQYF. CDR3 nucleotides: TGTGCCAGCAGCTTGGGTGGAACCACAGATACGCAGTATTTT. Full variable domain (outside the CDR3, taken from reference TRBV5-6 and TRBJ2-3): DAGVTQSPTHLIKTRGQQVTLRCSPKSGHDTVSWYQQALGQGPQFIFQYYEEEERQRGNFPDRFSGHQFPNYSSELNVNALLLGDSALYLCASSLGGTTDTQYFGPGTRLTVL.

This clonotype was recorded many times. This chain joins TRBV3-1 and TRBJ2-5; no definite D call. From germline, CDR1 is LGHDT and CDR2 YNNKEL (reference sequence). The CDR3 has 15 amino acids. The V gene lost 2 bases and the J gene lost 2 bases, with 12 bases spanning the gap. CDR3 in DNA: TGTGCCAGCAGCCAATTTCGACGGAATCAAGAGACCCAGTACTTC. It encodes CASSQFRRNQETQYF.